This paragraph covers one T cell receptor (beta chain) sequence. Its cognate antigen is unknown. The ends were cut back, 5 bases at V and 4 bases at J, with 17 bases in the middle. The CDR3 runs to 16 residues. Germline CDR1 and CDR2: SEHNR and FQNEAQ (reference sequence). The data derive from a study of response to subunit inactivated influenza vaccine. Findings and limits, study-wide: Each seasonal influenza vaccination recruits few new T cells, the authors suggested.

One entry per CDR3 protein, called by TCRdb with MiXCR from the RT-PCR reads. The sample records approximately 530,000 distinct CDR3 sequences, less than 10% being singletons. The genes are TRBV7-9 and TRBJ2-2; D assignment may be TRBD1 or TRBD2 (5 bases each). The source of this sequence is a man between 50 and 70 years old who received an inactivated influenza vaccine. Material: PBMCs from blood, obtained around 25 months after vaccination. CDR3 sequence reads: CASSPVAGSVTGELFF. The CDR3 DNA sequence: TGTGCCAGCAGCCCTGTGGCAGGGAGCGTCACCGGGGAGCTGTTTTTT.